Listed below are T cell receptor beta chains from one sample, sequenced in a study of a mutant IDH1 vaccine in newly diagnosed glioma. Sequencing used immunoSEQ multiplex PCR; TCRdb keeps in-frame clones, though not all of them. Of tens of thousands of clones listed, 86% were seen once; the top ten hold over 1.5%. The antigens for these receptors are not known. Source: PBMCs, taken from a glioma patient whose treatment included an IDH1 peptide vaccine. The receptors derive from a man aged 40-49 years with glioma. Both conserved end residues are part of each CDR3. D genes are given only for firm matches. Size is omitted from some rows. Given values are once, few, many or a class for expanded clones.

D gene	V gene	J gene	clone size	CDR3 protein	CDR3 DNA
NA	TRBV23-1	TRBJ2-7	NA	CASSQSPRFEQYF	TGCGCCAGCAGTCAATCGCCGCGTTTTGAGCAGTACTTC
TRBD1	TRBV2	TRBJ2-2	NA	CASSVDRAGTGELFF	TGTGCCAGCAGTGTCGACAGGGCCGGCACCGGGGAGCTGTTTTTT
TRBD1	TRBV2	TRBJ1-2	NA	CASRRGETGTNYGYTF	TGTGCCAGCAGACGGGGGGAGACAGGGACTAACTATGGCTACACCTTC
NA	TRBV10-3	TRBJ2-5	NA	CAISAGTGGETQYF	TGTGCCATCAGTGCCGGGACTGGGGGGGAGACCCAGTACTTC
NA	TRBV19	TRBJ2-3	NA	CASSIWAASTDTQYF	TGTGCCAGTAGTATATGGGCAGCTAGCACAGATACGCAGTATTTT
NA	TRBV6-9	TRBJ1-1	NA	CASSYSNPGNTEAFF	TGTGCCAGCAGTTATTCGAACCCAGGGAACACTGAAGCTTTCTTT
NA	TRBV27	TRBJ2-1	NA	CASNPTGRNEQFF	TGTGCCAGCAATCCCACAGGGAGGAATGAGCAGTTCTTC
NA	TRBV7-9	TRBJ2-7	NA	CASSPATGLQWREQYF	TGTGCCAGCAGCCCCGCGACGGGACTCCAATGGAGAGAGCAGTACTTC
NA	TRBV10-3	TRBJ1-3	once	CAISESSAISGNTIYF	TGTGCCATCAGTGAGTCGTCGGCGATATCTGGAAACACCATATATTTT
NA	TRBV5-1	TRBJ1-1	NA	CASSLEFSPGHQRNTEAFF	TGCGCCAGCAGCTTGGAGTTTTCCCCGGGTCATCAGCGGAACACTGAAGCTTTCTTT
NA	TRBV6-1	TRBJ2-5	NA	CASSEAGGKETQYF	TGTGCCAGCAGTGAAGCGGGGGGTAAGGAGACCCAGTACTTC
TRBD1	TRBV19	TRBJ1-5	few	CASSPRGNQPQHF	TGTGCCAGTAGTCCCAGGGGGAATCAGCCCCAGCATTTT
TRBD1	TRBV18	TRBJ1-2	NA	CASSVDRGYGYTF	TGTGCCAGCTCGGTGGACAGGGGCTATGGCTACACCTTC
TRBD1	TRBV19	TRBJ2-1	NA	CASSTTDRGTYNEQFF	TGTGCCAGTAGTACGACAGACAGGGGGACCTACAATGAGCAGTTCTTC
NA	TRBV5-1	TRBJ2-7	once	CASSSWGEQYF	TGCGCCAGCAGCAGCTGGGGGGAGCAGTACTTC
TRBD1	TRBV7-2	TRBJ2-4	NA	CASSLLTGSAKNIQYF	TGTGCCAGCAGCTTACTGACAGGGAGTGCCAAAAACATTCAGTACTTC
TRBD2	TRBV6-5	TRBJ2-1	NA	CASSSWLAGNNEQFF	TGTGCCAGCAGTTCTTGGCTAGCGGGGAACAATGAGCAGTTCTTC
NA	TRBV18	TRBJ1-1	NA	CASSAGTNTEAFF	TGTGCCAGCTCGGCAGGGACGAACACTGAAGCTTTCTTT
TRBD2	TRBV5-1	TRBJ2-7	NA	CASSPEGGVAAYEQYF	TGCGCCAGCAGCCCGGAGGGAGGGGTGGCTGCCTACGAGCAGTACTTC
NA	TRBV7-8	TRBJ2-7	NA	CASSLLSEEQYF	TGTGCCAGCAGCTTACTTTCGGAGGAGCAGTACTTC
NA	TRBV28	TRBJ1-5	few	CASTSVHQPQHF	TGTGCCAGCACGTCCGTCCATCAGCCCCAGCATTTT
NA	TRBV5-1	TRBJ1-2	NA	CASSLQTANYGYTF	TGCGCCAGCAGCTTGCAGACAGCCAACTATGGCTACACCTTC
NA	TRBV6-1	TRBJ1-1	once	CASSALGSHTEAFF	TGTGCCAGCAGCGCCCTTGGGAGTCACACTGAAGCTTTCTTT
NA	TRBV9	TRBJ1-3	few	CASSVNQGARKRGNTIYF	TGTGCCAGCAGCGTAAACCAGGGAGCTCGGAAGCGCGGAAACACCATATATTTT
TRBD2	TRBV20-1	TRBJ2-1	NA	CSGGTTNEQFF	TGCAGCGGGGGGACTACTAATGAGCAGTTCTTC
TRBD1	TRBV11-2	TRBJ1-2	few	CASRPTGGAGGYTF	TGTGCCAGCAGACCCACAGGGGGCGCCGGTGGCTACACCTTC
TRBD2	TRBV9	TRBJ2-3	NA	CASSVGLAGVKDTQYF	TGTGCCAGCAGCGTAGGACTAGCGGGAGTGAAAGATACGCAGTATTTT
NA	TRBV5-1	TRBJ1-2	NA	CASSLPDSYGYTF	TGCGCCAGCAGCTTACCCGACAGCTATGGCTACACCTTC
TRBD1	TRBV6-5	TRBJ2-3	NA	CASSTRTGSTDTQYF	TGTGCCAGCAGCACACGGACAGGAAGCACAGATACGCAGTATTTT
NA	TRBV5-5	TRBJ2-7	NA	CASSPPSSYEQYF	TGTGCCAGCAGCCCCCCGAGCTCCTACGAGCAGTACTTC
NA	TRBV7-2	TRBJ2-5	NA	CASSARRQQETQYF	TGTGCCAGCAGCGCGCGAAGGCAGCAAGAGACCCAGTACTTC
NA	TRBV6-5	TRBJ1-5	NA	CASSQSGGNQPQHF	TGTGCCAGCAGTCAGTCGGGTGGGAATCAGCCCCAGCATTTT
NA	TRBV6-1	TRBJ2-3	few	CASSPGHGADTQYF	TGTGCCAGCAGTCCGGGACACGGAGCAGATACGCAGTATTTT
NA	TRBV5-6	TRBJ2-3	NA	CASSRGLDTQYF	TGTGCCAGCAGCCGGGGACTAGATACGCAGTATTTT
NA	TRBV11-2	TRBJ1-1	NA	CASSLSGISGLEAFF	TGTGCCAGCAGCTTATCGGGGATTTCAGGCCTTGAAGCTTTCTTT
TRBD2	TRBV5-7	TRBJ2-1	NA	CASSEREGRAYQFF	TGTGCCAGCAGCGAGCGGGAGGGCCGAGCTTATCAGTTCTTC
TRBD2	TRBV7-3	TRBJ2-1	NA	CASSAGRAGLGEQFF	TGTGCCAGCAGCGCCGGGAGGGCGGGGTTGGGTGAGCAGTTCTTC
TRBD2	TRBV7-6	TRBJ2-1	NA	CASRDASGGNEQFF	TGTGCCAGCAGGGACGCTAGCGGGGGAAATGAGCAGTTCTTC
NA	TRBV10-3	TRBJ2-7	NA	CAISEVVTDYEQYF	TGTGCCATCAGTGAAGTTGTGACAGACTACGAGCAGTACTTC
TRBD2	TRBV14	TRBJ2-1	NA	CASSSPTLGGGQFF	TGTGCCAGCAGCAGCCCCACCCTCGGGGGGGGGCAGTTCTTC
NA	TRBV5-4	TRBJ2-5	NA	CASSYPPQETQYF	TGTGCCAGCAGCTACCCCCCCCAAGAGACCCAGTACTTC
NA	TRBV6-4	TRBJ2-4	NA	CASSDFTRNIQYF	TGTGCCAGCAGTGACTTTACTAGAAACATTCAGTACTTC
TRBD2	TRBV7-8	TRBJ2-3	NA	CASSSTLAGAQYF	TGTGCCAGCAGCTCGACACTAGCGGGGGCGCAGTATTTT
TRBD1	TRBV19	TRBJ2-1	NA	CASTPGQGNSEQFF	TGTGCCAGTACCCCGGGACAGGGGAATAGTGAGCAGTTCTTC
NA	TRBV5-1	TRBJ1-3	NA	CASRGRNSGNTIYF	TGCGCCAGCAGGGGGCGGAACTCTGGAAACACCATATATTTT
NA	TRBV6-1	TRBJ1-1	NA	CASPPDRPTEAFF	TGTGCCAGCCCTCCAGACAGGCCTACTGAAGCTTTCTTT
NA	TRBV6-1	TRBJ2-3	NA	CASSGVSFTDTQYF	TGTGCCAGCAGTGGAGTCTCTTTCACAGATACGCAGTATTTT
NA	TRBV9	TRBJ2-7	once	CASSPRVRTYEQYF	TGTGCCAGCAGCCCCCGGGTGCGCACCTACGAGCAGTACTTC
NA	TRBV15	TRBJ1-2	medium-sized	CATSPLRYTF	TGTGCCACCTCCCCCCTACGCTACACCTTC
NA	TRBV19	TRBJ1-1	NA	CASSEQGTEAFF	TGTGCCAGTAGTGAACAGGGAACTGAAGCTTTCTTT
TRBD1	TRBV10-3	TRBJ2-7	NA	CAIRTTGTPYEQYF	TGTGCCATCAGAACGACAGGGACCCCCTACGAGCAGTACTTC
NA	TRBV28	TRBJ2-5	NA	CASSLLVNWRREVIETQYF	TGTGCCAGCAGTTTATTAGTAAATTGGCGCAGGGAGGTGATCGAGACCCAGTACTTC
NA	TRBV25-1	TRBJ2-5	few	CASSEIYGVQETQYF	TGTGCCAGCAGTGAAATTTACGGGGTCCAAGAGACCCAGTACTTC
NA	TRBV18	TRBJ1-1	NA	CASSPAANTEAFF	TGTGCCAGCTCACCAGCGGCAAACACTGAAGCTTTCTTT
TRBD2	TRBV19	TRBJ2-1	NA	CATAPRAGDNEQFF	TGTGCCACCGCCCCTAGAGCGGGAGACAATGAGCAGTTCTTC
NA	TRBV18	TRBJ2-2	NA	CASSPASGVAGELFF	TGTGCCAGCTCACCAGCGTCAGGGGTAGCCGGGGAGCTGTTTTTT
NA	TRBV19	TRBJ1-2	NA	CASLRGNNYGYTF	TGTGCCAGCCTCCGGGGGAATAACTATGGCTACACCTTC
TRBD1	TRBV27	TRBJ1-2	few	CASSPGQERGYTF	TGTGCCAGCAGTCCCGGACAGGAGCGGGGCTACACCTTC
NA	TRBV7-9	TRBJ2-7	NA	CASATGYYEQYF	TGTGCCAGCGCCACAGGGTATTACGAGCAGTACTTC